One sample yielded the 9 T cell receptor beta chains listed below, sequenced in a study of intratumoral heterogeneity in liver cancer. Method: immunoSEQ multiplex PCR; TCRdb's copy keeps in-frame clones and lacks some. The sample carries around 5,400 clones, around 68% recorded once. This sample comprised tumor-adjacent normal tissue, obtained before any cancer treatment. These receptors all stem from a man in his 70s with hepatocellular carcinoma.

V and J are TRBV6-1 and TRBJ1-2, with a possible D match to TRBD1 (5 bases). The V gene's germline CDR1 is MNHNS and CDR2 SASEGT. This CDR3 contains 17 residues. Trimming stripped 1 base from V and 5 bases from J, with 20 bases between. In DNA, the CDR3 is TGTGCCAGCAGTGAAGAGCTATTGGGGGTTTCCGCTTATGGCTACACCTTC. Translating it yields CASSEELLGVSAYGYTF.

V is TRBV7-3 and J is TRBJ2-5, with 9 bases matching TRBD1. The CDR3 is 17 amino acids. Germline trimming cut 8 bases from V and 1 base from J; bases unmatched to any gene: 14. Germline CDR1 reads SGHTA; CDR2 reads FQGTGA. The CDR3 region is CASSGSGTGPIQETQYF. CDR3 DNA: TGTGCCAGCTCCGGTTCCGGGACAGGGCCTATCCAAGAGACCCAGTACTTC. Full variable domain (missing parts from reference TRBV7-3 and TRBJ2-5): GAGVSQTPSNKVTEKGKYVELRCDPISGHTALYWYRQSLGQGPEFLIYFQGTGAADDSGLPNDRFFAVRPEGSVSTLKIQRTERGDSAVYLCASSGSGTGPIQETQYFGPGTRLLVL.

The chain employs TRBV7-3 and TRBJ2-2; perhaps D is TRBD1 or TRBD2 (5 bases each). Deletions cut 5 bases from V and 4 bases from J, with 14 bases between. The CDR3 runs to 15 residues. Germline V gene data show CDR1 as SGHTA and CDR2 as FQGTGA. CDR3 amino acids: CASSPGPSATGELFF. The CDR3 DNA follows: TGTGCCAGCAGCCCGGGACCGAGTGCCACCGGGGAGCTGTTTTTT.

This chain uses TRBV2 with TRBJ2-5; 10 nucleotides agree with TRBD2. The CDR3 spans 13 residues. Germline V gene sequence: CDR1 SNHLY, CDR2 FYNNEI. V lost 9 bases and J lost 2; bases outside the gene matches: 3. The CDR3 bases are TGTGCCAGAGCACTAGCGGGGCAAGAGACCCAGTACTTC. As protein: CARALAGQETQYF. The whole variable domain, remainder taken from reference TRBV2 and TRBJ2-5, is EPEVTQTPSHQVTQMGQEVILRCVPISNHLYFYWYRQILGQKVEFLVSFYNNEISEKSEIFDDQFSVERPDGSNFTLKIRSTKLEDSAMYFCARALAGQETQYFGPGTRLLVL.

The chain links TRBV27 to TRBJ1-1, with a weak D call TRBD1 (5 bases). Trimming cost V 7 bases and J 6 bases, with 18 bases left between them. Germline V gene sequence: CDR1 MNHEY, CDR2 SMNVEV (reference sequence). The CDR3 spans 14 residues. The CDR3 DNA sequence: TGTGCCAGCAATACCTGGGCAGGGAGCTCTGAAGCTTTCTTT. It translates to CASNTWAGSSEAFF.

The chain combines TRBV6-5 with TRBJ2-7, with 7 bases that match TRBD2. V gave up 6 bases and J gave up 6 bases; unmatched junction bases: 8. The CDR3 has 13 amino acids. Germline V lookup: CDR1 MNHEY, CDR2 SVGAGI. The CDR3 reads CASSAGLLGEQYV. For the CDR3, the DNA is TGTGCCAGCAGCGCGGGACTACTCGGCGAGCAGTACGTC.

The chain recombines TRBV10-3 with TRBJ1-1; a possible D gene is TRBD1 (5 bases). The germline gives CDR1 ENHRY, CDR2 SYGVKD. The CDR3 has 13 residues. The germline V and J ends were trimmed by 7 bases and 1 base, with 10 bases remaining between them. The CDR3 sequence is CAINSGPNTEAFF. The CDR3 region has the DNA TGTGCCATCAACTCAGGGCCGAACACTGAAGCTTTCTTT.

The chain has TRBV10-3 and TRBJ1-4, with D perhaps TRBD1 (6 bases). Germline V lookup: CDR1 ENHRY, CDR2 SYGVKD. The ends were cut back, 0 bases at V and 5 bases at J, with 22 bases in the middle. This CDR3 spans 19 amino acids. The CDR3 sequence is CAISESGTGTPRYNEKLFF. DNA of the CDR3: TGTGCCATCAGTGAGTCGGGAACCGGGACACCTCGCTACAATGAAAAACTGTTTTTT.

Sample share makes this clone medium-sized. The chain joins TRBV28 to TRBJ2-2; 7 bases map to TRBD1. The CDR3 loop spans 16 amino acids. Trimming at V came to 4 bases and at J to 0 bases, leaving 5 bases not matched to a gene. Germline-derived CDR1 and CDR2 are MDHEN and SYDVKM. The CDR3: CASSSPRGSNTGELFF. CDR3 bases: TGTGCCAGCAGTTCCCCCAGGGGGTCGAACACCGGGGAGCTGTTTTTT.